This T cell receptor (beta chain) is from a study of T-cell memory formation after mild COVID-19. Findings and caveats of the study: The study detected some responding clones in pre-infection memory, suggesting cross-reactive memory joined. Mostly located in CM and EM were contracting CD4+ clones, with contracting CD8+ clones located in EMRA.

TCRdb recomputed calls from the 5' RACE reads with MiXCR, one row per CDR3 protein. The sample gives about 210,000 distinct CDR3 sequences, 10% of which show up once; 3% is in the top ten. There are a few counts of this clonotype. Its cognate antigen is unknown. The germline CDR1 and CDR2 sequences are SQVTM and ANQGSEA. Trimming removed 3 bases at V and 2 bases at J, with 13 bases between. CDR3 length equals 14 residues. This receptor was taken from a man aged 18 to 29 who had mild COVID-19 (a few samples of this study predate the infection). Cell type and time point are not known. This chain joins TRBV29-1 and TRBJ1-2; D is perhaps TRBD1 (5 bases). Material for sequencing was PBMCs or a T cell subset sorted from them (not recorded which). CDR3 nucleotides: TGCAGCGTTGATCGACAGCCTACAAACTATGGCTACACCTTC. It encodes CSVDRQPTNYGYTF.